This T cell receptor (beta chain) was obtained from a study of T-cell memory formation after mild COVID-19. At the level of the study: TCR clusters showed largely donor specificity.

This clonotype was picked up many times. The antigen remains undetermined. General study findings and limits: Clones from the second wave (peaking day 37) had unconfirmed SARS-CoV-2 specificity. Among CD4+ contracting clones, most were CM and EM, and CD8+ ones EMRA.

A 5'RACE reaction primed in the constant segment made cDNA libraries of TCR alpha and TCR beta, and these carried sample barcodes and UMIs. Via MiXCR, TCRdb re-called the 5' RACE reads, giving one row per CDR3 protein. The table records about 260,000 distinct CDR3 sequences, 8.2% of them present only once. The germline CDR1 and CDR2 sequences are MNHNY and SVGAGI (reference sequence). CDR3 length: 15 residues. V lost 2 bases and J lost 5, with 10 bases in between. The rearrangement uses TRBV6-6 and TRBJ1-6; tentative D call: TRBD1 (5 bases). The sample consisted of PBMCs or a T cell subset sorted from them (not recorded which). The clonotype comes from a man between 18 and 35 years old who had mild COVID-19 (a few samples of this study predate the infection). Cell type and time point are not known. For the CDR3, the DNA is TGTGCCAGCAGTTACGGGGCCAGGGATAATTCACCCCTCCACTTT. Translated: CASSYGARDNSPLHF.